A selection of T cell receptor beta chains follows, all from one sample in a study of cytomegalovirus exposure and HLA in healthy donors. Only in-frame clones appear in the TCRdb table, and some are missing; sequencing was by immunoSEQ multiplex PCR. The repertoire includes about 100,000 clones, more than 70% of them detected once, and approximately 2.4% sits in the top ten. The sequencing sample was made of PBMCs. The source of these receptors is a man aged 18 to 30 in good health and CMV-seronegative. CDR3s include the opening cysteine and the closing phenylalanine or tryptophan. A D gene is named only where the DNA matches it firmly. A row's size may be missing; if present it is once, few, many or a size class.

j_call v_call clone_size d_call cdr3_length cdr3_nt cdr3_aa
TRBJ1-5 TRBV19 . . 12 TGTGCCAGTAGTGCCCTAAATCAGCCCCAGCATTTT CASSALNQPQHF
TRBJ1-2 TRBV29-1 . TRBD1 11 TGCAGCGTCTGGACAGGGCGAGGCTACACCTTC CSVWTGRGYTF
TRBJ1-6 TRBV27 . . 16 TGTGCCTCAGCGTGGGGTCGGGGGTCCTATAATTCACCCCTCCACTTT CASAWGRGSYNSPLHF
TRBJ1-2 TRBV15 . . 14 TGTGCCACCAGTTCCAGAGACGGGATCTATGGCTACCCCTTC CATSSRDGIYGYPF
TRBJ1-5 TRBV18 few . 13 TGTGCCAGCTCGACGGCCGGGGAACAGCCCCAGCATTTT CASSTAGEQPQHF
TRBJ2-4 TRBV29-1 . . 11 TGCAGCTCGATGACAGCAAACATTCAGTACTTC CSSMTANIQYF
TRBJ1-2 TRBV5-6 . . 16 TGTGCCAGCAGCCCTAACTCACAGGGTATACTACGTGGCTACCCCTTC CASSPNSQGILRGYPF
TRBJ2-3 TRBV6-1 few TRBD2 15 TGTGCCAGCAGAATGGGACTAGCGGGCACAGATACGCAGTATTTT CASRMGLAGTDTQYF
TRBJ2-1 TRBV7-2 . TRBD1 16 TGCGCCAGCAGCCAAGATACAGGGGGCTCCTACAATGAGCAGTTCTTC CASSQDTGGSYNEQFF
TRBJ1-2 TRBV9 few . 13 TGTGCCAGCAGCGTAGCTGTTCGTAGTGGCTACACCTTC CASSVAVRSGYTF
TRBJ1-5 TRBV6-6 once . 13 TGTGCCAGCAGTTCAGGGTTCAATCAGCCCCAGCATTTT CASSSGFNQPQHF
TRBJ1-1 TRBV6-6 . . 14 TGTGCCAGCACTAAGACAGGTATGAACACTGAAGCTTTCTTT CASTKTGMNTEAFF
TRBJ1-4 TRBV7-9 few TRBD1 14 TGTTCCAGCAGCTTAGTAGGGGGCGGTGAAAAACTGTTTTTT CSSSLVGGGEKLFF
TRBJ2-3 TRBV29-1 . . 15 TGCAGCGTTGAAGTGACGGGATTGGGGACAGATACGCAGTATTTT CSVEVTGLGTDTQYF
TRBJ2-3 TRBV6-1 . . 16 TGTGCCAGCAGTGGGGCACAGGGAAGAGGCACAGATACGCAGTATTTT CASSGAQGRGTDTQYF
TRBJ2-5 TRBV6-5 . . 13 TGTGCCAGCAGTCCACGGAGGAAAGAGACCCAGTACTTC CASSPRRKETQYF
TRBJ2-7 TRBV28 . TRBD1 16 TGTGCCAGCAGTTTCGTTGGGACAGGGCGCCGAAGCGAGCAGTACTTC CASSFVGTGRRSEQYF
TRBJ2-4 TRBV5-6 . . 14 TGTGCCAGCAGCTTGGGGCCCGCCAAAAACATTCAGTACTTC CASSLGPAKNIQYF
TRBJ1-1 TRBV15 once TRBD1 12 TGTGCCACCAGTCCTGACAGGGGATCAGCTTTCTTT CATSPDRGSAFF
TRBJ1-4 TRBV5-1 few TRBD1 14 TGCGCCAGCAGCTCGGGACAGCTTAATGAAAAACTGTTTTTT CASSSGQLNEKLFF
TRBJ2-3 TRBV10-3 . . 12 TGTGCCATCGGGGGCCTGGGAGATACGCAGTATTTT CAIGGLGDTQYF
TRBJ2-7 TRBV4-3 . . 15 TGCGCCAGCAGCCAAGACGTCAGGCAAACCTACGAGCAGTACTTC CASSQDVRQTYEQYF
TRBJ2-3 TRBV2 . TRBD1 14 TGTGCCAGCGGACAGGGCTCGAGCACAGATACGCAGTATTTT CASGQGSSTDTQYF
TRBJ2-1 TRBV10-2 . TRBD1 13 TGCGCCAGCAGAGACACAGGGGATAGTGAGCAGTTCTTC CASRDTGDSEQFF
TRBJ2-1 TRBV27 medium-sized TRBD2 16 TGTGCCAGCAGTTTCAACGGACTAGCGGGGCCCAATGAGCAGTTCTTC CASSFNGLAGPNEQFF
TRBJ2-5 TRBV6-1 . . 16 TGTGCCAGCAGTGAAGGGGGAACGGGGTCCCGAATGGCCCAGTACTTC CASSEGGTGSRMAQYF
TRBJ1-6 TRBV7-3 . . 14 TGTGCCAGCAGCCGCGACACCGGCAATTCACCCCTCCACTTT CASSRDTGNSPLHF
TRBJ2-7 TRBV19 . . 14 TGTGCCAGTAGCGAAAGAGGGCGGATCTACGAGCAGTACTTC CASSERGRIYEQYF
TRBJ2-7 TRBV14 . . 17 TGTGCCAGCAGCCTCCACGGGGGGCGCCTACACACCTACGAGCAGTACTTC CASSLHGGRLHTYEQYF
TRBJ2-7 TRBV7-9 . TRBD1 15 TGTGCCAGCAGCGGAGGACAGGCCCTTCGGAGGGAGCAGTACTTC CASSGGQALRREQYF
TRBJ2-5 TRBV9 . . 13 TGTGCCAGCAGCGTAGCTCCGGGAGAGACCCAGTACTTC CASSVAPGETQYF
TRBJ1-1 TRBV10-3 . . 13 TGTGCCATCGGTAGGACGCAGGGCCTTGAAGCTTTCTTT CAIGRTQGLEAFF
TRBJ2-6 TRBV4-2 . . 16 TGTGCCAGCAGCCAAGAAACAGGGACCGGGGCCAACGTCCTGACTTTC CASSQETGTGANVLTF
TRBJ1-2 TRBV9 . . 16 TGTGCCAGCAGCCCCGGGGAGCGTCAGTATAACTATGGCTACACCTTC CASSPGERQYNYGYTF
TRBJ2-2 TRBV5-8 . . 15 TGTGCCAGCAGCCCGGGGGTGCGGTCCACCGGGGAGCTGTTTTTT CASSPGVRSTGELFF
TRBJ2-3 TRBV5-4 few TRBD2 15 TGTGCCAGCAGGCCTTCCGGGGGGTCAACAGATACGCAGTATTTT CASRPSGGSTDTQYF
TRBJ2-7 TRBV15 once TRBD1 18 TGTGCCACCAGCAGAGCGGTCCGACCGGGACAGGGTGCCTACGAGCAGTACTTC CATSRAVRPGQGAYEQYF
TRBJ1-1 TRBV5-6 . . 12 TGTGCCAGCAGCTTAGGGGACACTGAAGCTTTCTTT CASSLGDTEAFF
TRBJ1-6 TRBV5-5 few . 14 TGTGCCAGCAGCTTGTATGACTGGAATTCACCCCTCCACTTT CASSLYDWNSPLHF
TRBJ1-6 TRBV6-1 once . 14 TGTGCCAGCAGTTCGAGACGGGGGGATTCACCCCTCCACTTT CASSSRRGDSPLHF
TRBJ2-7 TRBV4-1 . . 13 TGCGCCAGCAGCCAAGTGAATACATACGAGCAGTACTTC CASSQVNTYEQYF
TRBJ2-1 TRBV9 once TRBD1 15 TGTGCCAGCAGCGCCGGGACAGTAGGAGCCTATGAGCAGTTCTTC CASSAGTVGAYEQFF
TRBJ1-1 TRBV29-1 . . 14 TGCAGCCCGGGGGGGGGAGGGATGAACACTGAAGCTTTCTTT CSPGGGGMNTEAFF
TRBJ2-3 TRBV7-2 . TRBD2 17 TGTGCCAGCAGCCGGGGACTAGCGGGGGGGCCAACAGATACGCAGTATTTT CASSRGLAGGPTDTQYF
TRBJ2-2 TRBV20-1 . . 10 TGCAGTGCCGAACTCGGGGAGCTGTTTTTT CSAELGELFF
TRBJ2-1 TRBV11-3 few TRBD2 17 TGTGCCAGCAGCTTCCAGCGGGGGGGAATCGGGGTGGATGAGCAGTTCTTC CASSFQRGGIGVDEQFF
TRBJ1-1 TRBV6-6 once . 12 TGCGCCAGCAGTTACTCCGGGGGGGAAGCTTTCTTT CASSYSGGEAFF
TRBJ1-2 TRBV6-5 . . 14 TGTGCCAGCAGTTACTTAAGTACCTCGGGTGGCTACACCTTC CASSYLSTSGGYTF
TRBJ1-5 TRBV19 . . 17 TGTGCCAGTAGAACCCTTCTGACTGTACATAGCAATCAGCCCCAGCATTTT CASRTLLTVHSNQPQHF
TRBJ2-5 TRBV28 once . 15 TGTGCCAGCAGTTTATCCGCGGTCAGAGCGGAGACCCAGTACTTC CASSLSAVRAETQYF
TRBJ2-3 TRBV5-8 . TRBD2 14 TGTGCCAGCAGCCCGGGACTAGGTGTAAATACGCAGTATTTT CASSPGLGVNTQYF
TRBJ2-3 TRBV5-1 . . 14 TGCGCCAGCAGCATGGACCATTCGGGAGATACGCAGTATTTT CASSMDHSGDTQYF
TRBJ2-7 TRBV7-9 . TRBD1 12 TGTGCCAGCAGGAGGGACAGCTTGGGGCAGTACTTC CASRRDSLGQYF
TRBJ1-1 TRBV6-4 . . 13 TGTGCCAGCAGTGACTTGGAGTACACTGAAGCTTTCTTT CASSDLEYTEAFF
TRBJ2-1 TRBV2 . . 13 TGTGCCAGAGGTCCGGGCTCCTACAATGAGCAGTTCTTC CARGPGSYNEQFF
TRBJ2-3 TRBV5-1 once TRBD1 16 TGCGCCAGCAGCTTGGTCGACAGGGGAGGAGGAGATACGCAGTATTTT CASSLVDRGGGDTQYF
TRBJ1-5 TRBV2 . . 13 TGTGCCAGCAGCGTTGCAGGGGATCAGCCCCAGCATTTT CASSVAGDQPQHF
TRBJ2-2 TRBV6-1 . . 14 TGTGCCAGCAGCCTAGCGCCGAACACCGGGGAGCTGTTTTTT CASSLAPNTGELFF
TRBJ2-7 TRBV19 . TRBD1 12 TGTGCCAGTCGGGACAGGGGCGACGAGCAGTACTTC CASRDRGDEQYF